The source of this T cell receptor beta chain is a study of T cell clusters in autoimmune cytopenias. Study-wide background: Healthy control donors averaged around 56 years of age, with a median of almost 60 years.

The CDR3 covers 15 residues. CDR1 MNHNS and CDR2 SASEGT come from the germline V gene. TRB was amplified from roughly 250 ng of peripheral blood genomic DNA per sample. One tube held mixed TRB-A and TRB-B primer pools for touch-down PCR. TCRdb re-called the multiplex PCR reads and gives one entry per CDR3 protein, without DNA. Here the sample table reports approximately 11,000 distinct CDR3 sequences. This sample also appeared in a second study, on T cell repertoires in aging, cancer and after chemotherapy. In that study: Healthy donor repertoires were recorded over several months to years and showed clear clonal overlap.

This clonotype was sampled from a human donor in good health. The chain combines TRBV6-1 with TRBJ2-5; lacking DNA, the TRBD1 call made by TCRdb goes unchecked. The sequenced material came from peripheral blood. The CDR3 is CASSFQRTGEGTQYF.